The sequence of this T cell receptor (beta chain) was determined in a study of blood T cell repertoires in COVID-19. About the research overall: The study drew acute and convalescent COVID-19 samples from the United States, Italy and Spain. T cells, B-cell-depleted T cells, or PBMCs supplied cDNA or gDNA.

The V end lost 1 base, the J end lost 5 bases, and 6 bases lay between the germline ends. The CDR3 contains 13 residues. The germline gives CDR1 SGHVS, CDR2 FNYEAQ. This clone is medium-sized by share. The Seattle patients joined while their infection was active and were tracked longitudinally afterward. Authors' data handling: Researchers report that nucleated cell counts were estimated from reference gene primer amplification. Some clones are missing from TCRdb's copy, which holds only in-frame ones; the method was immunoSEQ multiplex PCR. V and J calls and clone size are as listed in that table; D and trimming were resolved from the DNA. The table shows about 12,000 clones, with around 70% occurring only once.

The V and J genes are TRBV7-6 and TRBJ1-5; no reliable D call. The specimen was peripheral blood. This receptor was identified in a man in his fifties or sixties with COVID-19, enrolled during active disease. The CDR3 bases are TGTGCCAGCAGCTTAGGGCTCGATCAGCCCCAGCATTTT. Protein: CASSLGLDQPQHF.